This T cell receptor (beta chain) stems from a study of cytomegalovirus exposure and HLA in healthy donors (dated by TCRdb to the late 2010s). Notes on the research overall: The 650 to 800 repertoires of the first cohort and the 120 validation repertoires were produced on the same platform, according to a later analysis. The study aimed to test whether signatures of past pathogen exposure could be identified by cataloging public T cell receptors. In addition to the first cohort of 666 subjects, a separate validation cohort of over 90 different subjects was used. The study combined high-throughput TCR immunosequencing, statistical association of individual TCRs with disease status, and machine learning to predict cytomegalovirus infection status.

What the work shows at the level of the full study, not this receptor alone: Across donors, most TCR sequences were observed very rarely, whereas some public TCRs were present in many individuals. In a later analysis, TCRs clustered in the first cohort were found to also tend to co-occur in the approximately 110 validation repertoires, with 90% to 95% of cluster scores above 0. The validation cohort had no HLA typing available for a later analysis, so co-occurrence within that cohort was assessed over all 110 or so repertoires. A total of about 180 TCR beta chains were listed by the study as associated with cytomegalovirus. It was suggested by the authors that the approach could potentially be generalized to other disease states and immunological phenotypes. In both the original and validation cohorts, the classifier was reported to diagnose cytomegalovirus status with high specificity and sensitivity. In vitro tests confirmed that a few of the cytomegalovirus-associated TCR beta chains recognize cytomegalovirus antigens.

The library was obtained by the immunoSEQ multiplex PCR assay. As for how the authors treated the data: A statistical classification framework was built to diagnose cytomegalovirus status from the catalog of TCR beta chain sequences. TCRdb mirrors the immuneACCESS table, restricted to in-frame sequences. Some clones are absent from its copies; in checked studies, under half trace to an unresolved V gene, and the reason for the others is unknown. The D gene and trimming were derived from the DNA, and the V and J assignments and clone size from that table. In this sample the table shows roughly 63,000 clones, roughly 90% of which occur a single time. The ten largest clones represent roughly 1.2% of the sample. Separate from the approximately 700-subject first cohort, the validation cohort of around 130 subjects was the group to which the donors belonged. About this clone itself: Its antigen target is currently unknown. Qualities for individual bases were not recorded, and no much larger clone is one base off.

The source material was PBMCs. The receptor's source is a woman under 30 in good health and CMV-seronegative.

The CDR3 sequence is CASSVGGGRAGDTQYF. At the DNA level, the sequence is TGTGCCAGCAGCGTAGGGGGCGGGAGGGCCGGAGATACGCAGTATTTT. The sequence links TRBV9 to TRBJ2-3, with 9 bases in between that match TRBD2. Germline trimming amounts to 0 bases on V and 5 bases on J, with 7 as the count of junction bases outside the gene matches. Taken from the germline V gene, the CDR1 and CDR2 loops are SGDLS and YYNGEE. Its CDR3 holds 16 amino acids, cysteine through phenylalanine. Only the CDR3 DNA is retained, 48 bases long and in frame from the first base.